Listed here are 32 T cell receptor beta chains from one sample, sequenced in a study of glioma-infiltrating T cells after dendritic cell vaccination. The table came from immunoSEQ multiplex PCR; TCRdb's copy has only in-frame clones and leaves some out. The sample yields 85,000 to 100,000 clones, roughly 85% seen once. Indicated time point: after dendritic cell vaccination, including at tumor progression/relapse. Here the sequenced sample was blood, taken after dendritic cell vaccination. The receptors stem from a human donor with glioblastoma.

DNA for the CDR3: TGTGCCAGCAGCAAAGTGGGAACGGAGGGCCGGGGAGATACGCAGTATTTT. This translates into CASSKVGTEGRGDTQYF. The chain is built from TRBV21-1 and TRBJ2-3; the table's D call, TRBD2, has no DNA check behind it. TRBV21-1 is recorded as a pseudogene. The CDR3 consists of 17 residues.

The chain combines TRBV19 with TRBJ2-1; no firm D call. V was pared by 1 base and J by 0 bases, with 7 bases between. CDR1 and CDR2 from the germline V gene are LNHDA and SQIVND (reference sequence). The length of the CDR3 is 15 residues. CDR3 nucleotide sequence: TGTGCCAGTAGTATAGTAAGGAGCTCCTACAATGAGCAGTTCTTC. Protein: CASSIVRSSYNEQFF.

The rearrangement links TRBV7-9 to TRBJ2-2; the D is unclear. The V gene's germline CDR1 is SEHNR and CDR2 FQNEAQ (reference sequence). With 1 base removed from V and 8 bases from J, the gap between germline ends came to 11 bases. CDR3 length: 14 amino acids. The CDR3 loop reads CASSLVSIVGELFF. DNA of the CDR3: TGTGCCAGCAGCTTAGTATCCATAGTTGGGGAGCTGTTTTTT.

CDR3 DNA: TGTGCCAGCAGTTCCGACAGGGAATTCTTCACCGGAAACACCATATATTTT. Its translation is CASSSDREFFTGNTIYF. V gene TRBV25-1 combines with J gene TRBJ1-3, with TRBD1 matching over 7 bases. V shed 5 bases and J 4 bases; nucleotides not matched to a gene: 14. Looked up from germline, CDR1 is MGHDK and CDR2 is SYGVNS. The CDR3 runs 17 residues.

The rearrangement joins TRBV9 to TRBJ2-2, with a weak D call TRBD1 (7 bases). Germline V gives CDR1 SGDLS, CDR2 YYNGEE. The CDR3 spans 16 residues. The ends were cut back, 0 bases at V and 1 base at J, with 10 bases in the middle. The CDR3 coding sequence is TGTGCCAGCAGCGTAGGGGGGGACAGGAACACCGGGGAGCTGTTTTTT. It translates to CASSVGGDRNTGELFF.

This chain links TRBV25-1 with TRBJ2-1, with a tentative D call TRBD1 (5 bases). The CDR3 consists of 17 residues. Trimming took off 5 bases at V and 4 bases at J, with 21 bases between the two ends. The germline V gene has CDR1 MGHDK and CDR2 SYGVNS. The CDR3 coding sequence is TGTGCCAGCAGTTTCCCAGGACGGACACCTACTTACAATGAGCAGTTCTTC. Translated: CASSFPGRTPTYNEQFF.

This chain uses TRBV15 with TRBJ1-2, with D possibly TRBD1 on 5 matching bases. With 0 bases removed from V and 8 bases from J, the gap between germline ends came to 22 bases. Germline lookup yields CDR1 LNHNV and CDR2 YYDKDF (reference sequence). The CDR3 totals 17 residues. CDR3: CATSRDQASGGLGGYTF. CDR3 coding DNA: TGTGCCACCAGCAGAGATCAGGCGTCGGGGGGGTTGGGGGGCTACACCTTC. Filled out from reference TRBV15 and TRBJ1-2, the complete variable domain reads DAMVIQNPRYQVTQFGKPVTLSCSQTLNHNVMYWYQQKSSQAPKLLFHYYDKDFNNEADTPDNFQSRRPNTSFCFLDIRSPGLGDTAMYLCATSRDQASGGLGGYTFGSGTRLTVV.

The V and J genes are TRBV27 and TRBJ2-5; 7 nucleotides match TRBD2. In germline, CDR1 is MNHEY, CDR2 SMNVEV (reference sequence). The CDR3 consists of 18 residues. With V trimmed by 0 bases and J by 4 bases, 14 bases remained unmatched. In DNA form, the CDR3 reads TGTGCCAGCAGTTTATCGGGCGTGGCGGGAGTAATGGGAGAGACCCAGTACTTC. Translation gives CASSLSGVAGVMGETQYF.

The rearrangement joins TRBV21-1 to TRBJ2-5; the tabulated D call, TRBD2, remains unverified against the DNA. TRBV21-1 is termed a pseudogene. The CDR3 consists of 16 residues. The CDR3 nucleotides are TGTGCCAGCAGCAAAGCTGGGGAGGTGCAGTTAGAGACCCAGTACTTC. Its translation is CASSKAGEVQLETQYF.

The chain carries TRBV2 and TRBJ1-2; D unclear. V was clipped by 9 bases and J by 8 bases, with 19 bases between them. CDR1 is SNHLY, CDR2 FYNNEI, per germline. CDR3 length equals 13 residues. The CDR3 nucleotides are TGTGCCAGTGGGGAAGTAGCGGGCGCCGGCTACACCTTC. Translating gives CASGEVAGAGYTF. The variable domain in full, completed from reference TRBV2 and TRBJ1-2, reads EPEVTQTPSHQVTQMGQEVILRCVPISNHLYFYWYRQILGQKVEFLVSFYNNEISEKSEIFDDQFSVERPDGSNFTLKIRSTKLEDSAMYFCASGEVAGAGYTFGSGTRLTVV.

V gene TRBV9 combines with J gene TRBJ2-1; 10 bases line up with TRBD2. Germline trimming cut 0 bases from V and 1 base from J; bases unmatched to any gene: 10. CDR1 and CDR2 from the germline V gene are SGDLS and YYNGEE. This CDR3 has 19 amino acids. The CDR3 loop reads CASSVGGTSVSGSYNEQFF. The CDR3 DNA sequence: TGTGCCAGCAGCGTAGGGGGGACTAGCGTCTCCGGGTCCTACAATGAGCAGTTCTTC.

The chain couples TRBV7-6 to TRBJ2-1, with 8 positions matching TRBD1. The CDR3 is 14 residues long. After removal of 4 bases from V and 6 bases from J, the junction contained 5 bases not matched to a gene. The germline V gene has CDR1 SGHVS and CDR2 FNYEAQ. The CDR3: CASSSLTGVNEQFF. The CDR3 DNA is TGTGCCAGCAGCTCCCTGACAGGGGTCAATGAGCAGTTCTTC.

The gene calls are TRBV6-5 and TRBJ2-1; TRBD2 aligns across 10 bases. The CDR3 covers 14 residues. Germline assignment: CDR1 MNHEY and CDR2 SVGAGI. The V gene end was trimmed by 5 bases and the J gene end by 11 bases; junction bases not matched to a gene: 9. CDR3 amino acids: CASSRAGGNEKQFF. The DNA for the CDR3 is TGTGCCAGCAGTAGAGCGGGGGGGAATGAGAAGCAGTTCTTC.

The chain links TRBV28 to TRBJ2-7, with TRBD2 identical over 9 bases. The CDR3 contains 14 residues. Germline-derived CDR1 and CDR2 are MDHEN and SYDVKM. V trimming: 5 bases; J trimming: 4 bases; junction bases outside the gene matches: 6. The CDR3 reads CASSPLGLAYEQYF. Here the CDR3 DNA reads TGTGCCAGCAGTCCCTTGGGACTAGCTTACGAGCAGTACTTC.

V usage is TRBV6-1 and J usage is TRBJ1-3; D may be TRBD1 (5 bases). Germline CDR1 and CDR2: MNHNS and SASEGT. The V end lost 4 bases, the J end lost 0 bases, and 7 bases lay between the germline ends. This CDR3 is 14 amino acids long. The CDR3 spells CASSADISGNTIYF. In DNA form, the CDR3 reads TGTGCCAGCAGTGCGGACATCTCTGGAAACACCATATATTTT.

This chain uses TRBV6-5 with TRBJ2-2; 11 bases fit TRBD2. Looked up from germline, CDR1 is MNHEY and CDR2 is SVGAGI. There are 15 residues in the CDR3. The V gene end was trimmed by 5 bases and the J gene end by 5 bases; junction bases not matched to a gene: 4. CDR3 in DNA: TGTGCCAGCAGTGGGACTAGCGGAGAGACCGGGGAGCTGTTTTTT. It translates to CASSGTSGETGELFF.

The chain combines TRBV9 with TRBJ2-7; 9 bases agree with TRBD2. CDR3 length equals 15 residues. CDR1 and CDR2 from the germline V gene are SGDLS and YYNGEE. With V trimmed by 0 bases and J by 4 bases, 5 bases remained unmatched. CDR3 sequence: CASSVGTGLAYEQYF. The CDR3 DNA reads as TGTGCCAGCAGCGTAGGAACGGGACTAGCTTACGAGCAGTACTTC.

This clone was seen just once. The chain couples TRBV7-2 to TRBJ2-5; TRBD2 agrees at 8 bases. V lost 6 bases, J lost 4 bases, and 7 bases stayed unmatched. The CDR3 totals 14 residues. CDR1 is SGHTA and CDR2 is FQGNSA in the germline V gene. CDR3 bases: TGTGCCAGCAGTCCTCGGGGGGGCACAGAGACCCAGTACTTC. It specifies CASSPRGGTETQYF. Using reference TRBV7-2 and TRBJ2-5 for the parts outside the CDR3, the full variable domain is GAGVSQSPSNKVTEKGKDVELRCDPISGHTALYWYRQSLGQGLEFLIYFQGNSAPDKSGLPSDRFSAERTGGSVSTLTIQRTQQEDSAVYLCASSPRGGTETQYFGPGTRLLVL.

The sample holds one count of this clone. The V call is TRBV6-4, the J call TRBJ2-3, with 8 bases matching TRBD1. Germline values: CDR1 MRHNA, CDR2 SNTAGT. This CDR3 contains 14 residues. Trimming removed 6 bases from V and 3 bases from J; junction bases left unmatched: 5. The CDR3 protein is CASSDRGWTDTQYF. Here the CDR3 DNA reads TGTGCCAGCAGCGACAGGGGTTGGACAGATACGCAGTATTTT.

V and J are TRBV5-1 and TRBJ1-1; 12 bases match TRBD1. The CDR3 sequence is 17 residues long. V lost 4 bases, J lost 3 bases, and 10 bases stayed unmatched. Germline CDR1 and CDR2: SGHRS and YFSETQ. CDR3 sequence reads: CASSPRPGQGADTEAFF. The CDR3 DNA follows: TGCGCCAGCAGCCCTCGTCCGGGACAGGGGGCGGACACTGAAGCTTTCTTT.

This clone was observed a few times. The V call is TRBV9, the J call TRBJ2-1, with TRBD2 matching over 14 bases. Trimming took 4 bases from V and 8 from J; bases not matched to a gene: 11. This CDR3 is built from 17 residues. Germline V CDR1 and CDR2: SGDLS, YYNGEE. CDR3 bases: TGTGCCAGCAGCCTTCTGGGACTAGCGGGAGTTAGGGATGAGCAGTTCTTC. Translating it yields CASSLLGLAGVRDEQFF.

This clone was recorded a few times. The chain uses TRBV6-1 and TRBJ2-7; weak D call: TRBD2 (5 bases). This CDR3 has 14 amino acids. Germline V CDR1 and CDR2: MNHNS, SASEGT. With 6 bases removed from V and 3 bases from J, the gap between germline ends came to 15 bases. The CDR3 sequence is CASSVSEPFYEQYF. The CDR3 nucleotides read TGTGCCAGCAGCGTTAGCGAGCCCTTCTACGAGCAGTACTTC.

The chain joins TRBV30 to TRBJ1-3; possibly TRBD1 for D (5 bases). Trimming took off 2 bases at V and 1 base at J, with 12 bases between the two ends. The germline V gene encodes CDR1 GTSNPN and CDR2 SVGIG (reference sequence). The length of the CDR3 is 15 residues. The CDR3 DNA follows: TGTGCCTGGAGTCCGCGCGGGGGATCTGGAAACACCATATATTTT. Protein: CAWSPRGGSGNTIYF.

The rearrangement uses TRBV2 and TRBJ2-1; the D gene is possibly TRBD2 (5 bases). Trimming shortened V by 9 bases and J by 4 bases, and 7 bases separated the two germline ends. The germline V gene has CDR1 SNHLY and CDR2 FYNNEI. This CDR3 contains 11 residues. The CDR3 reads CASRRYNEQFF. The CDR3 DNA reads TGTGCCAGTCGGAGGTACAATGAGCAGTTCTTC.

This clone has just a few counts. The CDR3 nucleotides read TGTGCCAGCAGCGTAGAGCGGCGGGAGGCTAGCACAGATACGCAGTATTTT. Translation gives CASSVERREASTDTQYF. The genes are TRBV9 and TRBJ2-3, with 8 bases aligning to TRBD2. This CDR3 contains 17 residues. Trimming took 0 bases from V and 0 from J; bases not matched to a gene: 6. CDR1 is SGDLS and CDR2 is YYNGEE in the germline V gene.

The chain joins TRBV11-2 to TRBJ2-2; perhaps TRBD2 as D (7 bases). The V and J ends lost 10 bases and 4 bases respectively, with 16 bases between them. The CDR3 sequence is 14 residues long. Germline-derived CDR1 and CDR2 are SGHAT and FQNNGV. CDR3 sequence (DNA): TGTGCCACAGAAAGGGGGGGCCGCACCGGGGAGCTGTTTTTT. Translated: CATERGGRTGELFF.

The rearrangement joins TRBV9 to TRBJ2-5, with D tentatively TRBD1 (6 bases). V lost 3 bases, J lost 5 bases, and 17 bases lay in between. In germline, CDR1 is SGDLS, CDR2 YYNGEE. This CDR3 has 15 residues. In DNA form, the CDR3 reads TGTGCCAGCAGCGAGAGAGAAACAGGGTTCGAGACCCAGTACTTC. Amino acids: CASSERETGFETQYF.

The rearrangement uses TRBV7-9 and TRBJ2-1, with 10 bases aligning to TRBD2. Germline assignment: CDR1 SEHNR and CDR2 FQNEAQ (reference sequence). This CDR3 spans 18 amino acids. The V segment lost 5 bases and the J segment 0 bases; nucleotides outside the gene matches: 10. CDR3 in amino acids: CASSPRTSGHYSYNEQFF. In DNA, the CDR3 is TGTGCCAGCAGCCCCCGGACTAGCGGACATTACTCCTACAATGAGCAGTTCTTC.

This clone has only one observation. The chain has TRBV25-1 and TRBJ1-1, with TRBD1 matching over 7 bases. V lost 10 bases to trimming and J lost 4 bases; unmatched junction nucleotides: 9. The germline V gene encodes CDR1 MGHDK and CDR2 SYGVNS. The CDR3 covers 13 residues. CDR3 protein: CATTTGSPTEAFF. The CDR3 DNA reads as TGTGCCACCACGACAGGGAGTCCCACTGAAGCTTTCTTT.

The chain has TRBV5-1 and TRBJ1-2, with TRBD1 matching over 7 bases. V lost 3 bases, J lost 4 bases, and 6 bases stayed unmatched. In germline, CDR1 is SGHRS, CDR2 YFSETQ. The CDR3 consists of 14 residues. The CDR3 loop reads CASSSTGAGYGYTF. The CDR3 DNA follows: TGCGCCAGCAGCTCAACAGGGGCCGGCTATGGCTACACCTTC.

This rearrangement joins TRBV25-1 to TRBJ2-2; D perhaps matches TRBD2 (6 bases). The CDR3 loop spans 16 amino acids. Germline V lookup: CDR1 MGHDK, CDR2 SYGVNS. Trimming left V 6 bases short and J 1 base short, with 15 bases between. The chain's CDR3 is CASRDRGLKNTGELFF. The CDR3 DNA follows: TGTGCCAGCAGAGACCGGGGACTTAAGAACACCGGGGAGCTGTTTTTT.

The chain employs TRBV7-8 and TRBJ2-7; perhaps TRBD2 as D (5 bases). Germline V gives CDR1 SGHVS, CDR2 FQNEAQ. V lost 5 bases and J lost 0, with 20 bases in between. This CDR3 is 17 amino acids long. Here the CDR3 DNA reads TGTGCCAGCAGCGAACCGGCCGGGGTAGGGATCTCCTACGAGCAGTACTTC. It yields the protein CASSEPAGVGISYEQYF.